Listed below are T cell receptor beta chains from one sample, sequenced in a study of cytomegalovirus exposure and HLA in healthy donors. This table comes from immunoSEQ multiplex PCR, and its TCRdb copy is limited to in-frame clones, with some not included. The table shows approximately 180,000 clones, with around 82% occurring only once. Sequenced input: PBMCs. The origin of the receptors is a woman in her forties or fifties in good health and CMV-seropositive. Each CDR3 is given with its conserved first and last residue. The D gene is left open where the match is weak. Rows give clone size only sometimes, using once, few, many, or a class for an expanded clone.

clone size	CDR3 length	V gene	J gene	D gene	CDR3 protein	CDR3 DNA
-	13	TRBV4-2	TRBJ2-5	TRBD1	CASSPSRGETQYF	TGTGCCAGCAGCCCCTCCAGGGGGGAGACCCAGTACTTC
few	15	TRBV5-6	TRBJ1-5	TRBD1	CASSFRDRGSQPQHF	TGTGCCAGCAGCTTCCGGGACAGGGGGTCCCAGCCCCAGCATTTT
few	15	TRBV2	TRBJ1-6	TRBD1	CASSYPGQGNSPLHF	TGTGCCAGCAGTTACCCGGGACAGGGTAATTCACCCCTCCACTTT
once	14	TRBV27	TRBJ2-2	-	CASSSGLGAGELFF	TGTGCCAGCAGCTCGGGACTGGGAGCCGGGGAGCTGTTTTTT
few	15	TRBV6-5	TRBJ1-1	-	CASSQTGGMNTEAFF	TGTGCCAGCAGCCAAACGGGGGGTATGAACACTGAAGCTTTCTTT
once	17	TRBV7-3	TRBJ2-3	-	CASSKIRGQGGTDTQYF	TGTGCCAGCAGCAAAATACGGGGGCAGGGGGGCACAGATACGCAGTATTTT
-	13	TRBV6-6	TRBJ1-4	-	CASSYRGNEKLFF	TGTGCCAGCAGCTATCGGGGTAATGAAAAACTGTTTTTT
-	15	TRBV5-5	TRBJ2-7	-	CASTPMVGGVYEQYF	TGTGCCAGCACCCCCATGGTAGGAGGGGTCTACGAGCAGTACTTC
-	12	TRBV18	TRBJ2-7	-	CASSQRFYEQYF	TGTGCCAGCTCACAGAGATTCTACGAGCAGTACTTC
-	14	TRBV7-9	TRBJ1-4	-	CASSPPELNEKLFF	TGTGCCAGCAGCCCACCCGAGCTTAATGAAAAACTGTTTTTT
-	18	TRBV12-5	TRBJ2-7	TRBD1	CASGLMAGGKGSPYEQYF	TGTGCTAGTGGTTTGATGGCAGGGGGTAAAGGTAGTCCCTACGAGCAGTACTTC
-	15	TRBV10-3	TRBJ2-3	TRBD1	CAISDLRQGADTQYF	TGTGCCATCAGTGACCTTCGACAGGGGGCGGATACGCAGTATTTT
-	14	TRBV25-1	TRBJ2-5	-	CASSEPGQPETQYF	TGTGCCAGCAGTGAGCCCGGACAGCCAGAGACCCAGTACTTC
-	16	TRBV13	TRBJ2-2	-	CASSLPGEPGSRPLFF	TGTGCCAGCAGCTTACCCGGCGAACCGGGGAGCCGGCCCCTGTTTTTT
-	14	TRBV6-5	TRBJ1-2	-	CASRAAGRNYGYTF	TGTGCCAGCAGAGCCGCGGGACGGAACTATGGCTACACCTTC
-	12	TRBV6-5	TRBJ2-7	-	CASKTVSHEQYF	TGTGCCAGCAAGACAGTTTCCCACGAGCAGTACTTC
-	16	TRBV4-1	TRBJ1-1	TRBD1	CASSQDKGTGNTEAFF	TGCGCCAGCAGCCAAGATAAGGGGACAGGGAACACTGAAGCTTTCTTT
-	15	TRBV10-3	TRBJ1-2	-	CAISENGGSNYGYTF	TGTGCCATCAGTGAGAACGGAGGGTCTAACTATGGCTACACCTTC
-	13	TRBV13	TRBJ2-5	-	CASSLGLQETQYF	TGTGCCAGCAGCTTAGGCCTTCAAGAGACCCAGTACTTC
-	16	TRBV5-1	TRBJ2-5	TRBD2	CASSLAGTSGGETQYF	TGCGCCAGCAGCTTGGCCGGGACTAGCGGGGGTGAGACCCAGTACTTC
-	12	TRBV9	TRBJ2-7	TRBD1	CASSRTGDEQYF	TGTGCCAGCAGCCGGACAGGGGATGAGCAGTACTTC
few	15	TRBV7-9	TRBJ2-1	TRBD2	CASSALAGANNEQFF	TGTGCCAGCAGCGCACTAGCGGGGGCCAACAATGAGCAGTTCTTC
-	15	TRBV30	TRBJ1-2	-	CAWSVDLVLGYGYTF	TGTGCCTGGAGTGTAGATTTGGTACTCGGCTATGGCTACACCTTC
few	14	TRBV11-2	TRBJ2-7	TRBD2	CASSSTRGAYEQYF	TGTGCCAGCAGCTCTACCCGGGGGGCCTACGAGCAGTACTTC
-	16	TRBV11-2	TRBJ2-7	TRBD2	CASSLLAGGRGNEQYF	TGTGCCAGCAGCTTACTAGCGGGGGGGCGCGGAAACGAGCAGTACTTC
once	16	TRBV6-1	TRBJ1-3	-	CASSETTGASGNTIYF	TGTGCCAGCAGTGAAACTACAGGCGCTTCTGGAAACACCATATATTTT
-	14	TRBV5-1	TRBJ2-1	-	CASSLEGGHREQFF	TGCGCCAGCAGCTTGGAGGGGGGGCATAGAGAGCAGTTCTTC
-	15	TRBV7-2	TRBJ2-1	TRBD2	CASSLSGGGRNEQFF	TGTGCCAGCAGCCTCAGCGGGGGGGGGAGGAATGAGCAGTTCTTC
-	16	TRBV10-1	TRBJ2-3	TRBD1	CASSESGQGGTDTQYF	TGCGCCAGCAGTGAGTCTGGACAGGGAGGAACAGATACGCAGTATTTT
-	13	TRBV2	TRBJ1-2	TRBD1	CASITQGVKGYTF	TGTGCCAGCATCACCCAGGGGGTGAAGGGCTACACCTTC
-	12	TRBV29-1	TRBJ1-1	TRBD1	CSIRQGNTEAFF	TGCAGCATCAGACAGGGGAACACTGAAGCTTTCTTT
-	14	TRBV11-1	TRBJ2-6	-	CASSLTSGANVLTF	TGTGCCAGCAGCTTAACTTCTGGGGCCAACGTCCTGACTTTC
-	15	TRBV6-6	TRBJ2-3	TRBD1	CASSDEGQGIDTQYF	TGTGCCAGCAGCGACGAGGGACAGGGTATTGATACGCAGTATTTT